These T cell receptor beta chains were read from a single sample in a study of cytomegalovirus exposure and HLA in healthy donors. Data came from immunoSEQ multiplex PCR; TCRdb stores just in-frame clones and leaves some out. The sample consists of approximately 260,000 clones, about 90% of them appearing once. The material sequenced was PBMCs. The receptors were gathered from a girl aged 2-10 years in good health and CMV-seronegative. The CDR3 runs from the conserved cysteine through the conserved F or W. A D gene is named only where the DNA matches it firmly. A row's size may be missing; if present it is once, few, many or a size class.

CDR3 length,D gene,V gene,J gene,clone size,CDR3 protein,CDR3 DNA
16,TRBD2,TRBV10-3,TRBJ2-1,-,CAISVLPTSSGNEQFF,TGTGCCATCAGTGTTTTACCGACTAGCAGTGGTAATGAGCAGTTCTTC
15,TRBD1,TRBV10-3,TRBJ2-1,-,CAIRGGAGGFNEQFF,TGTGCCATCCGTGGTGGGGCAGGGGGTTTCAATGAGCAGTTCTTC
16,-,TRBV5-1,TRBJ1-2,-,CASSPRAGGSNYGYTF,TGCGCCAGCAGCCCCAGAGCCGGGGGGAGTAACTATGGCTACACCTTC
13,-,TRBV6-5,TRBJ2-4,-,CASSYSRTTIQYF,TGTGCCAGCAGTTACTCTCGGACTACAATTCAGTACTTC
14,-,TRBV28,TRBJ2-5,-,CASSLDQVRETQYF,TGTGCCAGCAGTTTAGACCAGGTCCGAGAGACCCAGTACTTC
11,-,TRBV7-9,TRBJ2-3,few,CASSLTDTQYF,TGTGCCAGCAGCCTCACAGATACGCAGTATTTT
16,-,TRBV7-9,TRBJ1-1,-,CSSSFRQRGGGTEAFF,TGTTCCAGCAGCTTCAGACAAAGGGGTGGTGGCACTGAAGCTTTCTTT
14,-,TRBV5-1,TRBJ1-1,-,CASSLGSEHTEAFF,TGCGCCAGCAGCTTGGGATCAGAACACACTGAAGCTTTCTTT
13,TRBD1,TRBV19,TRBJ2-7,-,CATTDRDTYEQYF,TGTGCCACCACAGACAGGGATACCTACGAGCAGTACTTC
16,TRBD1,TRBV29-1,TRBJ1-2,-,CSVRIQGAAGGYGYTF,TGCAGCGTCAGGATACAGGGGGCAGCAGGGGGCTATGGCTACACCTTC
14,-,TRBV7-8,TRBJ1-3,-,CASSTGQSGNTIYF,TGTGCCAGCAGCACCGGACAGTCGGGGAACACCATATATTTT
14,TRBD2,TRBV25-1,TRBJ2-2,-,CASSERGGPGELFF,TGTGCCAGCAGTGAACGGGGGGGCCCCGGGGAGCTGTTTTTT
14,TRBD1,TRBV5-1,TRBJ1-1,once,CASSYRDRNTEAFF,TGCGCCAGCAGCTACCGGGACAGAAACACTGAAGCTTTCTTT
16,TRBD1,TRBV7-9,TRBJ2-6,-,CASSVEGGLWANVLTF,TGTGCCAGCAGCGTAGAAGGGGGCCTCTGGGCCAACGTCCTGACTTTC
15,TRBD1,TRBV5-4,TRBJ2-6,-,CASSSGQPGANVLTF,TGTGCCAGCAGCTCGGGACAGCCAGGGGCCAACGTCCTGACTTTC
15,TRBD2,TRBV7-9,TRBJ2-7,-,CASSDYGGSSYEQYF,TGTGCCAGCAGCGACTACGGGGGGAGCTCCTACGAGCAGTACTTC
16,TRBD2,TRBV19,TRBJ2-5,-,CASRNRTSGRGETQYF,TGTGCCAGTAGAAATCGGACTAGCGGGAGGGGGGAGACCCAGTACTTC
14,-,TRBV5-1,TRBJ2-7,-,CASSLSGSSYEQYF,TGCGCCAGCAGCTTATCGGGGAGCTCCTACGAGCAGTACTTC
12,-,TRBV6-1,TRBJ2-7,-,CASSPLAYEQYF,TGTGCCAGCAGTCCCCTAGCCTACGAGCAGTACTTC
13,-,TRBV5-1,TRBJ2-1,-,CASSAGQYNEQFF,TGCGCCAGCAGCGCCGGACAATACAATGAGCAGTTCTTC
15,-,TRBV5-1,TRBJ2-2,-,CASSFDSPNTGELFF,TGCGCCAGCAGCTTCGACAGCCCGAACACCGGGGAGCTGTTTTTT
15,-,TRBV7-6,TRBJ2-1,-,CASSLRSGPYNEQFF,TGTGCCAGCAGCTTACGAAGCGGTCCATACAATGAGCAGTTCTTC
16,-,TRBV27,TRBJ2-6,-,CASSLSGSSGANVLTF,TGTGCCAGCAGTTTGTCAGGGTCCTCTGGGGCCAACGTCCTGACTTTC
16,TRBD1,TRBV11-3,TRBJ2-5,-,CASTPFDRAKAETQYF,TGTGCCAGCACCCCCTTCGACAGGGCTAAAGCGGAGACCCAGTACTTC
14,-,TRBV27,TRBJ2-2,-,CASSLKVGVGELFF,TGTGCCAGCAGTTTAAAAGTCGGGGTCGGGGAGCTGTTTTTT
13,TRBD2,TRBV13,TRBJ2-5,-,CASSLRERETQYF,TGTGCCAGCAGCTTGCGGGAGCGAGAGACCCAGTACTTC
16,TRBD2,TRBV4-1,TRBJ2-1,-,CASSHASGGAYNEQFF,TGCGCCAGCAGCCATGCTAGCGGGGGGGCCTACAATGAGCAGTTCTTC
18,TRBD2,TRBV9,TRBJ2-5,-,CASSVVLGASGGRETQYF,TGTGCCAGCAGCGTAGTTTTGGGGGCTAGCGGGGGGAGAGAGACCCAGTACTTC
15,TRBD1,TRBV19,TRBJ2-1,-,CASSIGDRGGNEQFF,TGTGCCAGTAGTATAGGGGACAGGGGTGGAAATGAGCAGTTCTTC
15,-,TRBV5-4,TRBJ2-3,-,CASNDPREPAVSQYF,TGTGCCAGCAACGATCCCCGGGAGCCTGCCGTTTCGCAGTATTTT
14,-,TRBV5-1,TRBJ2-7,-,CASRSSTGTYEQYF,TGCGCCAGCAGGTCGTCGACGGGTACCTACGAGCAGTACTTC
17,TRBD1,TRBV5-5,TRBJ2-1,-,CASSTGQGFFTNNEQFF,TGTGCCAGCAGCACGGGACAGGGGTTCTTTACCAACAATGAGCAGTTCTTC